What follows are 3 T cell receptor beta chains derived from one specimen sequenced in a study of T cells in Graves' hyperthyroidism and ophthalmopathy (dated by TCRdb to 2018 to 2020). Library preparation used multiplex PCR. Sequenced on an Illumina HiSeq 2000. The TCR beta CDR3 regions were amplified from RNA transcripts. A first-round RT-PCR of the TCR CDR3 used the HTBI primer set with the Qiagen OneStep RT-PCR kit. TCRdb itself trimmed the public reads at Q25 with fastp, ran MiXCR and retained productive beta chains. CDR3 protein duplicates are merged, each entry listing the most common genes and DNA. The sample table contains a few hundred thousand distinct CDR3 sequences; only one count was recorded for 15% to 17% of them. The ten largest account for around 7.8% of the sample. The material sequenced was blood. The receptors stem from a woman younger than 45 with Graves' hyperthyroidism.

This clonotype was picked up many times. The rearrangement links TRBV5-1 to TRBJ2-7; D is unresolved. The CDR3 loop spans 14 amino acids. The germline V gene has CDR1 SGHRS and CDR2 YFSETQ. The germline V and J ends were trimmed by 4 bases and 4 bases, with 15 bases remaining between them. This chain's CDR3 is CASSPQTLGYEQYF. DNA for the CDR3: TGCGCCAGCAGCCCCCAGACTCTCGGGTACGAGCAGTACTTC.

The genes are TRBV19 and TRBJ2-3; possibly TRBD1 for D (6 bases). In germline, CDR1 is LNHDA, CDR2 SQIVND (reference sequence). Between the trimmed V and J ends, which lost 9 bases and 4 bases, there was a span of 20 bases. This CDR3 is 15 amino acids long. CDR3 in amino acids: CASAPGHPLADTQYF. CDR3 bases: TGTGCCAGCGCACCGGGACACCCGTTAGCAGATACGCAGTATTTT.

This clonotype has at least ten counts. The gene calls are TRBV7-9 and TRBJ2-5, with a tentative D call TRBD2 (5 bases). The ends were cut back, 1 base at V and 5 bases at J, with 8 bases in the middle. This CDR3 is 13 amino acids long. Germline V gene data show CDR1 as SEHNR and CDR2 as FQNEAQ (reference sequence). The CDR3, as DNA: TGTGCCAGCAGCTTAGTTCCGGGGGAGACCCAGTACTTC. This codes for CASSLVPGETQYF.